This T cell receptor (beta chain) was found in a study of T cells in Graves' hyperthyroidism and ophthalmopathy. The table lists this clonotype with many counts. TCR beta CDR3 region amplification was performed from RNA transcripts. Using the HTBI primer set, a first-round RT-PCR was run on the TCR CDR3. Each CDR3 protein is one row after TCRdb ran MiXCR on the multiplex PCR reads. The sample includes hundreds of thousands of distinct CDR3 sequences, around 15% of them seen just once. Germline CDR1 SGHAT, CDR2 FQNNGV. V was pared by 3 bases and J by 9 bases, with 18 bases between. This CDR3 has 14 residues. If no ophthalmopathy progression occurred within 18 months, Graves' hyperthyroidism was stable. Hyperthyroidism had been newly diagnosed in patients aged 18 to 65, and its duration was under 2 months. Uncontrolled infection, other autoimmune disease, pregnancy or lactation excluded patients.

The rearrangement joins TRBV11-2 to TRBJ2-7; D remains unclear. The receptor was derived from a young woman with Graves' hyperthyroidism. The sample taken for sequencing was blood. Written as DNA, the CDR3 is TGTGCCAGCAGCTTCGGAAATTCCGCGCCCGGGCAGTACTTC. Residues: CASSFGNSAPGQYF.